The 23 T cell receptor beta chains in this list originate from one sample, sequenced in a study of CD8 T cells in Susac syndrome. RNA in amounts of about 0.5 to 1 ug was reverse transcribed with random hexamers. One entry per CDR3 protein results from TCRdb running MiXCR on the immunoSEQ multiplex PCR reads. Seen here are about 130,000 distinct CDR3 sequences, more than 75% observed once, and the top ten hold approximately 0.24%. Sequenced input: CD8+ T cells from PBMCs. The receptor source for this set is a human donor with multiple sclerosis.

The CDR3 protein is CSVDYPGTIYGYTF. The CDR3 nucleotides are TGCAGCGTTGATTATCCAGGAACCATCTATGGCTACACCTTC. The V and J genes are TRBV29-1 and TRBJ1-2; D gene unclear. V was clipped by 3 bases and J by 4 bases, with 15 bases between them. Germline V gene sequence: CDR1 SQVTM, CDR2 ANQGSEA. This CDR3 has 14 amino acids.

The chain has TRBV6-2 or TRBV6-3 and TRBJ1-2; tentative D call: TRBD1 (5 bases). Trimming removed 5 bases at V and 6 bases at J, with 13 bases between. The CDR3 is 13 amino acids. In germline, CDR1 is MNHEY, CDR2 SVGEGT. CDR3 DNA sequence: TGTGCCAGCAGTCCCATCCTGGGGGATGGCTACACCTTC. Translated, it gives CASSPILGDGYTF.

V gene TRBV27 combines with J gene TRBJ2-1; D not certain. Between the trimmed V and J ends, which lost 3 bases and 5 bases, there was a span of 17 bases. Germline V lookup: CDR1 MNHEY, CDR2 SMNVEV (reference sequence). The CDR3 runs to 16 residues. The chain's CDR3 is CASSFYWPSGHNEQFF. CDR3 coding DNA: TGTGCCAGCAGTTTCTATTGGCCTTCTGGGCACAATGAGCAGTTCTTC.

This clonotype showed up just once. The gene calls are TRBV13 and TRBJ2-1, with 8 bases that match TRBD2. J lost 6 bases, V lost 0 bases, and 4 bases had no gene match. Per the germline V gene, CDR1 is PRHDT and CDR2 is FYEKMQ (reference sequence). The CDR3 has 15 residues. The CDR3: CASSLGAGVSNEQFF. CDR3 nucleotide sequence: TGTGCCAGCAGCTTAGGAGCGGGGGTGTCCAATGAGCAGTTCTTC.

This chain connects TRBV5-6 to TRBJ1-2; 7 positions match TRBD1. Trimming removed 3 bases from V and 2 bases from J; junction bases left unmatched: 13. Looked up from germline, CDR1 is SGHDT and CDR2 is YYEEEE. This CDR3 contains 17 residues. CDR3 in amino acids: CASSSDRDEPINYGYTF. In DNA, the CDR3 is TGTGCCAGCAGCTCCGACAGGGATGAGCCCATCAACTATGGCTACACCTTC.

The V gene is TRBV18, the J gene TRBJ2-7; a possible D gene is TRBD2 (5 bases). This CDR3 region has 14 residues. Trimming shortened V by 6 bases and J by 5 bases, and 17 bases separated the two germline ends. Germline assignment: CDR1 KGHSH and CDR2 LQKENI. The CDR3 region is CASSPSRGSDEQYF. In DNA, the CDR3 is TGTGCCAGCTCGCCCTCTCGGGGTAGCGACGAGCAGTACTTC. The full variable domain, in which reference TRBV18 and TRBJ2-7 provide the parts outside the CDR3, is NAGVMQNPRHLVRRRGQEARLRCSPMKGHSHVYWYRQLPEEGLKFMVYLQKENIIDESGMPKERFSAEFPKEGPSILRIQQVVRGDSAAYFCASSPSRGSDEQYFGPGTRLTVT.

This chain connects TRBV7-9 to TRBJ1-1, with 8 bases lining up with TRBD1. V lost 3 bases to trimming and J lost 5 bases; unmatched junction nucleotides: 2. Germline values: CDR1 SEHNR, CDR2 FQNEAQ (reference sequence). The CDR3 loop spans 13 amino acids. The CDR3 loop reads CASSFGQGTEAFF. CDR3 nucleotide sequence: TGTGCCAGCAGCTTCGGACAGGGAACTGAAGCTTTCTTT.

The CDR3 DNA reads TGTGCCAGCAGCTTCACGGTGGTAGCGGGAGAGGACGAGCAGTACTTC. Translated: CASSFTVVAGEDEQYF. This rearrangement joins TRBV13 to TRBJ2-7, with 9 bases aligning to TRBD2. Germline CDR1 and CDR2: PRHDT and FYEKMQ (reference sequence). The CDR3 is 16 residues long. Losses at the gene ends were 3 bases for V and 5 bases for J; bases not matched to a gene: 11. The full variable domain, with the rest looked up from reference TRBV13 and TRBJ2-7, is AAGVIQSPRHLIKEKRETATLKCYPIPRHDTVYWYQQGPGQDPQFLISFYEKMQSDKGSIPDRFSAQQFSDYHSELNMSSLELGDSALYFCASSFTVVAGEDEQYFGPGTRLTVT.

V usage is TRBV20-1 and J usage is TRBJ1-1, with no clear D. CDR1 and CDR2 (germline): DFQATT, SNEGSKA (reference sequence). The CDR3 has 11 amino acids. V was cut by 6 bases and J by 5 bases, with 10 bases left in between. The CDR3 DNA reads TGCAGTGCCCACATAGGGACTGAAGCTTTCTTT. Amino acid sequence: CSAHIGTEAFF.

The chain has TRBV6-2 or TRBV6-3 and TRBJ1-1; D is unresolved. Deletions cut 4 bases from V and 5 bases from J, with 8 bases between. The CDR3 is 12 residues long. Germline values: CDR1 MNHEY, CDR2 SVGEGT. CDR3 in DNA: TGTGCCAGCAGTTCTTGGGCGACTGAAGCTTTCTTT. Its translation: CASSSWATEAFF.

The genes are TRBV4-2 and TRBJ1-1; D unclear. Per the germline V gene, CDR1 is LGHNA and CDR2 is YNFKEQ. The V end was cut by 0 bases, the J end by 1 base, with 9 bases between. There are 15 residues in the CDR3. Written as DNA, the CDR3 is TGTGCCAGCAGCCAAGATATTGGTGGGAACACTGAAGCTTTCTTT. It encodes CASSQDIGGNTEAFF.

CDR3 sequence reads: CAWRGLADEQFF. DNA for the CDR3: TGTGCCTGGAGAGGTTTGGCTGATGAGCAGTTCTTC. This chain joins TRBV30 and TRBJ2-1; no clear D gene. The V gene lost 3 bases and the J gene lost 8 bases, with 11 bases spanning the gap. The CDR3 totals 12 residues. Germline assignment: CDR1 GTSNPN and CDR2 SVGIG (reference sequence). Using reference TRBV30 and TRBJ2-1 for the parts outside the CDR3, the full variable domain is SQTIHQWPATLVQPVGSPLSLECTVEGTSNPNLYWYRQAAGRGLQLLFYSVGIGQISSEVPQNLSASRPQDRQFILSSKKLLLSDSGFYLCAWRGLADEQFFGPGTRLTVL.

The gene calls are TRBV6-1 and TRBJ2-4; D unresolved. Germline-derived CDR1 and CDR2 are MNHNS and SASEGT. V was pared by 2 bases and J by 3 bases, with 14 bases between. This CDR3 comprises 16 residues. The chain's CDR3 is CASSESGGGYKNIQYF. CDR3 nucleotides: TGTGCCAGCAGTGAATCGGGTGGTGGGTACAAAAACATTCAGTACTTC.

The rearrangement links TRBV7-8 to TRBJ1-1; D gene unclear. Between the trimmed V and J ends, which lost 5 bases and 0 bases, there was a span of 13 bases. This CDR3 region has 15 residues. Per the germline V gene, CDR1 is SGHVS and CDR2 is FQNEAQ. Here the CDR3 DNA reads TGTGCCAGCAGCGAGACACAAAATTTGAACACTGAAGCTTTCTTT. Amino acid sequence: CASSETQNLNTEAFF.

V usage is TRBV6-2 or TRBV6-3 and J usage is TRBJ2-3, with 7 bases fitting TRBD2. V dropped 2 bases and J dropped 5; count of bases not matched to a gene: 7. CDR1 and CDR2 from the germline V gene are MNHEY and SVGEGT. This CDR3 comprises 15 residues. Written as DNA, the CDR3 is TGTGCCAGCAGTTACCTGGCGGGAGCCGGAGATACGCAGTATTTT. Translated: CASSYLAGAGDTQYF.

This clonotype was seen a handful of times. This chain uses TRBV5-6 with TRBJ1-4; weak D call: TRBD1 (5 bases). The CDR3 extends over 13 amino acids. V was shortened by 0 bases and J by 8 bases, with 8 bases between the two germline ends. The germline gives CDR1 SGHDT, CDR2 YYEEEE. The CDR3 DNA follows: TGTGCCAGCAGCTTGGGAGGGGACGAAAAACTGTTTTTT. It codes for CASSLGGDEKLFF. The full variable domain, its missing parts supplied by reference TRBV5-6 and TRBJ1-4, is DAGVTQSPTHLIKTRGQQVTLRCSPKSGHDTVSWYQQALGQGPQFIFQYYEEEERQRGNFPDRFSGHQFPNYSSELNVNALLLGDSALYLCASSLGGDEKLFFGSGTQLSVL.

This clonotype has only one observation. The rearrangement joins TRBV30 to TRBJ2-1; D may be TRBD1 (6 bases). Trimming shortened V by 8 bases and J by 1 base, and 9 bases separated the two germline ends. Germline V gene lookup returns CDR1 GTSNPN and CDR2 SVGIG (reference sequence). This CDR3 has 12 residues. CDR3: CARTVSYNEQFF. CDR3 nucleotide sequence: TGTGCCAGGACAGTTTCCTACAATGAGCAGTTCTTC.

The V and J genes are TRBV6-2 or TRBV6-3 and TRBJ1-2; 7 nucleotides align to TRBD1. Germline CDR1 is MNHEY and CDR2 is SVGEGT. The V and J ends lost 6 bases and 8 bases, in that order; junction bases with no gene match: 6. The CDR3 has 12 amino acids. The CDR3 DNA reads TGTGCCAGCAGCCAAGGGGGCAGAGGCTACACCTTC. It yields the protein CASSQGGRGYTF.

The CDR3 DNA is TGCGCCAGCAGCCCCTCGACTAGCGGGATTTACAATGAGCAGTTCTTC. This sequence encodes CASSPSTSGIYNEQFF. This chain connects TRBV4-3 to TRBJ2-1; 11 bases map to TRBD2. The CDR3 loop spans 16 amino acids. J lost 4 bases, V lost 4 bases, and 6 bases had no gene match. Germline values: CDR1 LGHNA, CDR2 YSLEER.

The rearrangement links TRBV7-9 to TRBJ2-2, with no clear D. V shed 3 bases and J shed 2 bases, with 10 bases lying between them. The CDR3 extends over 15 amino acids. The germline V gene encodes CDR1 SEHNR and CDR2 FQNEAQ (reference sequence). CDR3 DNA sequence: TGTGCCAGCAGCTTTCTTGACTCTAACACCGGGGAGCTGTTTTTT. Translated: CASSFLDSNTGELFF. The full variable domain, completed using reference TRBV7-9 and TRBJ2-2, is DTGVSQNPRHKITKRGQNVTFRCDPISEHNRLYWYRQTLGQGPEFLTYFQNEAQLEKSRLLSDRFSAERPKGSFSTLEIQRTEQGDSAMYLCASSFLDSNTGELFFGEGSRLTVL.

The rearrangement joins TRBV10-3 to TRBJ2-5; 11 bases align to TRBD2. V lost 11 bases and J lost 3; bases outside the gene matches: 8. Germline CDR1 and CDR2: ENHRY and SYGVKD. The CDR3 consists of 14 residues. In nucleotides, the CDR3 is TGTGCCTCCGGGGGACTAGCGGAGGAAGAGACCCAGTACTTC. It codes for CASGGLAEEETQYF.

The V gene is TRBV15, the J gene TRBJ2-1, with D possibly TRBD2 on 6 matching bases. V was clipped by 3 bases and J by 1 base, with 10 bases between them. The CDR3 contains 15 residues. CDR1 and CDR2 (germline): LNHNV, YYDKDF (reference sequence). This CDR3 is CATSRASDSYNEQFF. DNA of the CDR3: TGTGCCACCAGCAGGGCTAGCGATTCCTACAATGAGCAGTTCTTC.

This sequence joins TRBV20-1 and TRBJ2-4, with D unclear. V shed 1 base and J shed 0 bases, with 4 bases lying between them. CDR3 length: 13 amino acids. CDR1 DFQATT and CDR2 SNEGSKA come from the germline V gene (reference sequence). DNA for the CDR3: TGCAGTGCTAGAGGGGTAGCCAAAAACATTCAGTACTTC. It specifies CSARGVAKNIQYF.